These 17 T cell receptor beta chains share one sample of origin, sequenced in a study of blood T cell repertoires in COVID-19. Data came from immunoSEQ multiplex PCR; TCRdb stores just in-frame clones and leaves some out. The table includes approximately 100,000 clones, approximately 81% detected once. The sequencing sample was made of peripheral blood. These receptors were taken from a woman aged 80 or older with acute or convalescent COVID-19.

The chain recombines TRBV29-1 with TRBJ2-1; D gene uncertain. Germline V gene data show CDR1 as SQVTM and CDR2 as ANQGSEA. Trimming took off 6 bases at V and 0 bases at J, with 6 bases between the two ends. The CDR3 contains 12 residues. The CDR3 region is CSVRSSYNEQFF. In DNA, the CDR3 is TGCAGCGTGCGAAGCTCCTACAATGAGCAGTTCTTC.

Judged by abundance, this clone is medium-sized. The chain combines TRBV5-6 with TRBJ2-1; a possible D gene is TRBD1 (5 bases). This CDR3 has 11 residues. Germline V lookup: CDR1 SGHDT, CDR2 YYEEEE. V lost 5 bases and J 8 bases, leaving 8 bases between the germline ends. This chain's CDR3 is CASRGQYEQFF. CDR3 sequence (DNA): TGTGCCAGCAGGGGGCAATATGAGCAGTTCTTC.

V gene TRBV28 combines with J gene TRBJ2-7; D gene ambiguous. The V gene lost 6 bases and the J gene lost 4 bases, with 10 bases spanning the gap. This CDR3 has 12 amino acids. Germline V gives CDR1 MDHEN, CDR2 SYDVKM. The CDR3 DNA sequence: TGTGCCAGCAGCCCCCCACATTACGAGCAGTACTTC. Its translation: CASSPPHYEQYF.

The chain carries TRBV18 and TRBJ1-6; D remains unclear. CDR1 KGHSH and CDR2 LQKENI come from the germline V gene. The CDR3 spans 12 residues. Trimming shortened V by 0 bases and J by 15 bases, and 9 bases separated the two germline ends. The CDR3 DNA is TGTGCCAGCTCACCACCATCGGGTCGCCTCCACTTT. This translates into CASSPPSGRLHF.

V and J are TRBV6-5 and TRBJ1-1, with D maybe TRBD1 (6 bases). The CDR3 spans 14 residues. Trimming took off 4 bases at V and 6 bases at J, with 15 bases between the two ends. CDR1 MNHEY and CDR2 SVGAGI come from the germline V gene. The CDR3 DNA follows: TGTGCCAGCAGTTCTACCGGGGGGGGGCCTGAAGCTTTCTTT. Its translation: CASSSTGGGPEAFF.

This clone occurred once. V gene TRBV5-1 combines with J gene TRBJ1-4, with D unresolved. V was shortened by 3 bases and J by 6 bases, with 12 bases between the two germline ends. This CDR3 has 14 residues. Germline V gives CDR1 SGHRS, CDR2 YFSETQ. CDR3 region: CASSYRGPDEKLFF. In DNA form, the CDR3 reads TGCGCCAGCAGCTACCGCGGGCCGGATGAAAAACTGTTTTTT.

J is TRBJ2-1 and V is TRBV27; 9 bases are a match to TRBD2. The CDR3 extends over 14 amino acids. V was clipped by 6 bases and J by 4 bases; unmatched bases: 4. CDR1 is MNHEY, CDR2 SMNVEV, per germline (reference sequence). The CDR3 loop reads CASSVAGDYNEQFF. DNA for the CDR3: TGTGCCAGCAGCGTAGCGGGGGATTACAATGAGCAGTTCTTC.

The chain recombines TRBV2 with TRBJ2-1; D is possibly TRBD2 (6 bases). This CDR3 is built from 15 residues. Germline assignment: CDR1 SNHLY and CDR2 FYNNEI. The ends were cut back, 9 bases at V and 4 bases at J, with 19 bases in the middle. CDR3 protein: CASRALRGRYNEQFF. CDR3 nucleotides: TGTGCCAGTCGCGCACTGCGGGGTAGATACAATGAGCAGTTCTTC.

The rearrangement links TRBV5-4 to TRBJ2-5, with D possibly being TRBD1 (5 bases). This CDR3 comprises 13 residues. Deletions cut 2 bases from V and 3 bases from J, with 8 bases between. Germline CDR1 SGHNT, CDR2 YYREEE (reference sequence). In nucleotides, the CDR3 is TGTGCCAGCAGCTTACGACAGAAAGAGACCCAGTACTTC. It codes for CASSLRQKETQYF.

V usage is TRBV18 and J usage is TRBJ1-2; 9 nucleotides match TRBD1. The trim removed 5 bases at V and 5 bases at J, leaving 12 bases unmatched. Germline values: CDR1 KGHSH, CDR2 LQKENI. This CDR3 contains 16 residues. The CDR3 is CASSGSGTGSSYGYTF. As DNA, the CDR3 is TGTGCCAGCTCAGGGAGTGGGACAGGGTCTTCATATGGCTACACCTTC. Complete variable domain (other parts from reference TRBV18 and TRBJ1-2): NAGVMQNPRHLVRRRGQEARLRCSPMKGHSHVYWYRQLPEEGLKFMVYLQKENIIDESGMPKERFSAEFPKEGPSILRIQQVVRGDSAAYFCASSGSGTGSSYGYTFGSGTRLTVV.

V is TRBV28 and J is TRBJ2-7; 11 bases match TRBD2. This CDR3 is 16 amino acids long. The junction had 8 bases not matched to a gene; V was cut back by 7 bases and J by 0 bases. CDR1 is MDHEN, CDR2 SYDVKM, per germline. The CDR3 nucleotides read TGTGCCAGCACTAAACTAGCGGGGGCTAGCTCCTACGAGCAGTACTTC. Translating gives CASTKLAGASSYEQYF.

This rearrangement joins TRBV21-1 to TRBJ2-7; the D call of TRBD2 is as the table states it, not checked on the DNA. TRBV21-1 is a known pseudogene. The CDR3 extends over 12 amino acids. In DNA form, the CDR3 reads TGTGCCAGCAGCCTACGCTTATACGAGCAGTACGTC. Protein sequence: CASSLRLYEQYV.

This clone was detected a few times. This chain joins TRBV6-5 and TRBJ1-2; 8 bases line up with TRBD1. The CDR3 is 14 amino acids. The V and J ends lost 4 bases and 7 bases, in that order; junction bases with no gene match: 8. Germline CDR1 MNHEY, CDR2 SVGAGI. CDR3 loop: CASSSRQGMGGYTF. The CDR3 coding sequence is TGTGCCAGCAGTTCCCGACAGGGGATGGGTGGCTACACCTTC.

V gene TRBV3-1 (or the pseudogene TRBV3-2) combines with J gene TRBJ1-1; D not resolved. The CDR3 spans 13 residues. Germline-derived CDR1 and CDR2 are LGHDT and YNNKEL (reference sequence). V dropped 4 bases and J dropped 3 bases, with 9 bases sitting between them. The CDR3 sequence: CASSPRLDTEAFF. The CDR3 coding sequence is TGTGCCAGCAGCCCCCGTCTCGACACTGAAGCTTTCTTT.

J is TRBJ2-2 and V is TRBV6-5, with D hard to call. Germline V lookup: CDR1 MNHEY, CDR2 SVGAGI. The CDR3 is 13 amino acids. V lost 2 bases, J lost 7 bases, and 8 bases lay in between. The CDR3 DNA sequence: TGTGCCAGCAGTTACGGTAGAGGCGGGGAGCTGTTTTTT. Translating gives CASSYGRGGELFF.

The CDR3 bases are TGTGCCAGCAGTGGGTATTGGCGGAGCCGTATGTATTTT. This gives the protein CASSGYWRSRMYF. The chain employs TRBV6-4 and TRBJ2-3; D not resolved. Germline V lookup: CDR1 MRHNA, CDR2 SNTAGT. The ends were cut back, 4 bases at V and 14 bases at J, with 19 bases in the middle. The CDR3 totals 13 residues.

The J gene is TRBJ1-5, the V gene TRBV11-2, with D unresolved. This CDR3 is built from 14 residues. Germline CDR1 is SGHAT and CDR2 is FQNNGV. With 5 bases removed from V and 3 bases from J, the gap between germline ends came to 11 bases. In DNA, the CDR3 is TGTGCCAGCAGCCCCCGAGGCCTCAATCAGCCCCAGCATTTT. Amino acids: CASSPRGLNQPQHF.